This is a list of T cell receptor beta chains from one sample in a study of T cells in tuberculosis. The method was immunoSEQ multiplex PCR; TCRdb's version includes in-frame clones alone and lacks a portion of them. The sample has more than 30,000 clones; around 94% are singletons. The sequenced sample was PBMCs. The receptors come from a donor aged 10-29 years with latent tuberculosis or without tuberculosis infection. Each CDR3 is given without its conserved first and last residue. The order of the fields is D gene, J gene, V gene, CDR3 protein. A D gene is named only where the DNA matches it firmly.

TRBD2	TRBJ2-7	TRBV5-4	ASSLKLAGVHEQY
-	TRBJ2-7	TRBV5-1	ASSGRYYEQY
TRBD1	TRBJ2-5	TRBV4-1	ASSPTYRTGFVETQY
-	TRBJ2-2	TRBV2	ASTPNPRDGELF
TRBD2	TRBJ2-1	TRBV7-6	ASSLSSGGTYNEQF
TRBD2	TRBJ2-3	TRBV19	ASSPRLAGVSYGTDTQY
TRBD1	TRBJ2-7	TRBV6-5	ASSPLAEGTGEQY
TRBD1	TRBJ2-3	TRBV5-4	ASKTGTEDTDTQY
TRBD2	TRBJ2-5	TRBV30	AWKGGRETQY
TRBD1	TRBJ2-5	TRBV6-6	ASRTTDRGQETQY
TRBD1	TRBJ2-3	TRBV11-2	ASSQGLLRDRAFDTQY
-	TRBJ1-3	TRBV4-3	ASSHPQGIGNTIY
-	TRBJ1-3	TRBV5-4	ASRPDLASSGNTIY
TRBD2	TRBJ2-7	TRBV30	AWSPWTSGDEQY
TRBD2	TRBJ2-7	TRBV25-1	ASSEFIGRLAAYEQY
-	TRBJ2-3	TRBV5-4	ASTMGGSLTTDTQY
TRBD1	TRBJ2-3	TRBV4-1	ASSPSVIAGGADTQY
TRBD2	TRBJ2-1	TRBV18	ASSPPGTSDYNEQF
-	TRBJ2-7	TRBV28	ASRPRGGPLYEQY
TRBD2	TRBJ2-5	TRBV29-1	SVEASGVFETQY
TRBD1	TRBJ1-5	TRBV27	ASSSRDRGMQPQH
TRBD1	TRBJ2-7	TRBV11-2	ASSLDRGTGGARSYEQY
-	TRBJ1-1	TRBV6-1	ASSEATAQNTEAF
-	TRBJ2-3	TRBV30	AWSRREADTQY
TRBD1	TRBJ2-1	TRBV10-3	ASGQGDSYNEQF
-	TRBJ2-1	TRBV11-2	ASSSEARNEQF
-	TRBJ2-7	TRBV6-1	ASSWDTSYEQY
TRBD1	TRBJ2-7	TRBV9	ASSVEGQGTYYEQY
-	TRBJ2-1	TRBV11-2	ASSLVRQTYNEQF
TRBD2	TRBJ2-1	TRBV29-1	SVTPSGNNEQF
TRBD2	TRBJ2-5	TRBV10-3	AISERTSLGLQETQY
-	TRBJ2-2	TRBV5-1	ASKKLANTGELF
TRBD1	TRBJ2-1	TRBV28	ASSHRGPLGYNEQF
-	TRBJ2-1	TRBV10-3	AISDPASSGDEQF
-	TRBJ1-4	TRBV27	ASSGLSRGGEKLF
-	TRBJ1-3	TRBV7-9	ASSGAQGSGNTIY
-	TRBJ1-2	TRBV2	ASREGTTGYGYT
-	TRBJ2-7	TRBV30	AGGRTYEQY
-	TRBJ2-1	TRBV5-1	ASSIGTSPNNEQF
TRBD2	TRBJ2-3	TRBV6-5	ASAPGLAQDTQY
TRBD1	TRBJ1-1	TRBV5-6	ASSGGTGIMNTEAF
TRBD2	TRBJ2-3	TRBV27	ASSFEREVPDTQY
TRBD1	TRBJ1-2	TRBV15	ATQEGAANYGYT
TRBD2	TRBJ2-1	TRBV6-6	ASSSSGTYNEQF
-	TRBJ2-4	TRBV12-5	ASGLILREAKNIQY
TRBD2	TRBJ2-7	TRBV5-1	ASSLTGGHEQY
-	TRBJ1-3	TRBV7-9	ASSLGGFSSGNTIY
TRBD2	TRBJ2-1	TRBV10-2	ASRDLAVSSYNEQF
-	TRBJ2-1	TRBV6-5	ASSYWGQGSNEQF
-	TRBJ1-3	TRBV14	ASSPDSSGNTIY
-	TRBJ2-7	TRBV6-6	ASSYGPQSGSEQY
TRBD2	TRBJ2-1	TRBV10-3	ATSQREGPNEQF
-	TRBJ2-7	TRBV2	ASSARGYEQY
-	TRBJ1-2	TRBV28	ASIHEDYGYT
-	TRBJ2-7	TRBV7-2	ASSSQHGEQY
TRBD2	TRBJ2-2	TRBV28	ASSPGGNTGELF
TRBD2	TRBJ2-3	TRBV5-1	ASSWGTSDTDTQY
TRBD2	TRBJ2-7	TRBV4-1	ASSQASGTRKQY
-	TRBJ2-7	TRBV19	ASSISRGSYEQY